This TCR beta chain was observed in a study of cytotoxic CD8 clonotypes in ibrutinib-treated CLL. Overall study context: The study recorded mean values of almost 260,000 productive templates and tens of thousands of productive rearrangements per sample. General observations from the study: The study found baseline clonality above age-matched healthy donors, tracking circulating CD8+ T-cell counts.

Assay: immunoSEQ multiplex PCR; the TCRdb copy retains only in-frame clones and omits some. The sample records 150,000 to 200,000 clones, 88% being singletons. The CDR3 runs 12 residues. Per the germline V gene, CDR1 is SQVTM and CDR2 is ANQGSEA. About this clone itself: Antigen: not known.

The receptor was isolated from a human donor with chronic lymphocytic leukemia. The sample was PBMCs, taken at disease progression, from a patient treated with ibrutinib. The chain is built from TRBV29-1 and TRBJ2-5; D uncertain. The DNA end lines up better with TRBJ2-7; the J call may be wrong. The CDR3 loop reads CSVEGLSYEQYF. CDR3 nucleotides: TGCAGCGTTGAAGGGTTGTCCTACGAGCAGTACTTC.